One sample yielded the 31 T cell receptor beta chains listed below, sequenced in a study of long-term antiretroviral therapy in people with HIV. immunoSEQ v3.0 was run at survey level. Profiling relied on immunoSEQ multiplex PCR, and the TCRdb table lists in-frame clones only, not all of them. The sample consists of more than 35,000 clones, more than 90% of them appearing once. The sequenced sample was unsorted PBMCs, obtained 3.7 years after starting antiretroviral therapy. The receptors originated from a woman aged 50 to 60 with HIV.

The chain employs TRBV7-3 and TRBJ1-1; no reliable D call. Germline loops: CDR1 SGHTA, CDR2 FQGTGA. The CDR3 consists of 15 residues. The V end was cut by 3 bases, the J end by 0 bases, with 11 bases between. In nucleotides, the CDR3 is TGTGCCAGCAGCTTGCGGGGAGGCCTGAACACTGAAGCTTTCTTT. This encodes CASSLRGGLNTEAFF.

This chain joins TRBV5-4 and TRBJ1-2; D may be TRBD1 (5 bases). This CDR3 contains 14 residues. The V and J ends lost 4 bases and 4 bases respectively, with 14 bases between them. Germline V gene sequence: CDR1 SGHNT, CDR2 YYREEE (reference sequence). CDR3: CASSSGVGAYGYTF. CDR3 nucleotides: TGTGCCAGCAGCAGTGGCGTCGGGGCCTATGGCTACACCTTC.

The chain couples TRBV27 to TRBJ2-7; the D gene is possibly TRBD1 (6 bases). In germline, CDR1 is MNHEY, CDR2 SMNVEV (reference sequence). V lost 5 bases, J lost 3 bases, and 14 bases lay in between. This CDR3 spans 14 amino acids. CDR3 DNA: TGTGCCAGCAGTCCCTTCCAGGGGCTCTACGAGCAGTACTTC. Residues: CASSPFQGLYEQYF.

This rearrangement joins TRBV5-1 to TRBJ2-7; TRBD1 is a possible D gene (6 bases). The V and J ends lost 4 bases and 2 bases respectively, with 10 bases between them. From germline, CDR1 is SGHRS and CDR2 YFSETQ. The CDR3 totals 13 residues. The CDR3 sequence is CASSGQGTYEQYF. CDR3 in DNA: TGCGCCAGCAGCGGGCAGGGGACCTACGAGCAGTACTTC.

This chain connects TRBV7-2 to TRBJ2-3; the match to TRBD2 covers 15 bases. V shed 4 bases and J 3 bases; nucleotides not matched to a gene: 2. This CDR3 comprises 16 residues. In germline, CDR1 is SGHTA, CDR2 FQGNSA. This chain's CDR3 is CASSWGTSGGTDTQYF. The CDR3 DNA reads TGTGCCAGCAGCTGGGGGACTAGCGGGGGGACAGATACGCAGTATTTT.

This chain uses TRBV30 with TRBJ1-2, with a weak D call TRBD1 (5 bases). Trimming took 0 bases from V and 8 from J, leaving 13 bases between them. Germline loops: CDR1 GTSNPN, CDR2 SVGIG (reference sequence). CDR3 length: 13 residues. The CDR3: CAWSVSRGEGYTF. The CDR3 DNA reads TGTGCCTGGAGTGTGAGTAGGGGCGAAGGCTACACCTTC.

The rearrangement joins TRBV6-1 to TRBJ2-5; D is possibly TRBD1 or TRBD2 (5 bases each). Germline assignment: CDR1 MNHNS and CDR2 SASEGT. The length of the CDR3 is 15 residues. The V and J ends lost 5 bases and 4 bases respectively, with 17 bases between them. CDR3 protein: CASSKRDGGPETQYF. DNA of the CDR3: TGTGCCAGCAGTAAGAGGGACGGAGGTCCAGAGACCCAGTACTTC.

The J gene is TRBJ1-1, the V gene TRBV19; no reliable D call. Deletions cut 6 bases from V and 1 base from J, with 9 bases between. The CDR3 sequence is 13 residues long. CDR1 is LNHDA and CDR2 is SQIVND in the germline V gene (reference sequence). The CDR3 bases are TGTGCCAGTAGGGGCCGTCCGAACACTGAAGCTTTCTTT. Amino acid sequence: CASRGRPNTEAFF.

The chain couples TRBV30 to TRBJ2-5, with D tentatively TRBD1 or TRBD2 (6 bases each). Per germline, CDR1 GTSNPN and CDR2 SVGIG (reference sequence). The CDR3 is 15 residues long. Trimming pared 2 bases from V and 1 base from J, leaving 14 bases between. The CDR3 nucleotides are TGTGCCTGGAGTTCCGGGGGCGGCCTCCAAGAGACCCAGTACTTC. Protein sequence: CAWSSGGGLQETQYF.

The chain couples TRBV5-4 to TRBJ2-1, with D possibly TRBD2 on 6 matching bases. Germline CDR1 and CDR2: SGHNT and YYREEE (reference sequence). The CDR3 covers 14 residues. The germline V and J ends were trimmed by 4 bases and 6 bases, with 14 bases remaining between them. CDR3 sequence (DNA): TGTGCCAGCAGCGCGGACACGGAGGGCAATGAGCAGTTCTTC. Amino acids: CASSADTEGNEQFF.

V gene TRBV6-1 combines with J gene TRBJ1-1, with D uncertain. Trimming cost V 7 bases and J 0 bases, with 6 bases left between them. The CDR3 is made up of 12 amino acids. CDR1 is MNHNS and CDR2 is SASEGT in the germline V gene. This chain's CDR3 is CASMSVNTEAFF. CDR3 bases: TGTGCCAGCATGTCCGTGAACACTGAAGCTTTCTTT.

This clone has a single count. The CDR3 coding sequence is TGTGCCAGCAGTTTGGCCAGGGAAGGTTACGAGCAGTACTTC. This sequence encodes CASSLAREGYEQYF. This sequence joins TRBV6-6 and TRBJ2-7, with D perhaps TRBD1 (5 bases). Germline lookup yields CDR1 MNHNY and CDR2 SVGAGI (reference sequence). The CDR3 totals 14 residues. V dropped 4 bases and J dropped 4 bases, with 14 bases sitting between them.

The V call is TRBV11-1, the J call TRBJ1-1, with no clear D. The CDR3 spans 17 residues. V was clipped by 6 bases and J by 3 bases, with 23 bases between them. Germline CDR1 reads SGHAT; CDR2 reads FQDESV (reference sequence). The CDR3 DNA is TGTGCCAGCAGGGACCCCGGGTTTCCGGGGATGGACACTGAAGCTTTCTTT. This translates into CASRDPGFPGMDTEAFF.

The chain employs TRBV11-2 and TRBJ2-2; no clear D. Germline CDR1 is SGHAT and CDR2 is FQNNGV. V was pared by 5 bases and J by 9 bases, with 10 bases between. CDR3 length: 12 residues. CDR3 amino acids: CASSDADRELFF. The DNA for the CDR3 is TGTGCCAGCAGCGACGCAGACCGGGAGCTGTTTTTT.

The V gene is TRBV6-5, the J gene TRBJ1-2, with 11 positions matching TRBD1. V lost 8 bases and J lost 2; bases outside the gene matches: 7. The CDR3 has 15 residues. The germline V gene encodes CDR1 MNHEY and CDR2 SVGAGI. The DNA of the CDR3 is TGTGCCAGCTACGGACAGGGGGCACGGAACTATGGCTACACCTTC. It is translated as CASYGQGARNYGYTF.

The V call is TRBV6-5, the J call TRBJ1-5; D unclear. CDR3 size: 14 residues. Trimming pared 6 bases from V and 2 bases from J, leaving 11 bases between. Germline values: CDR1 MNHEY, CDR2 SVGAGI. This chain's CDR3 is CASSPPGGNQPQHF. The CDR3 bases are TGTGCCAGCAGCCCCCCTGGGGGCAATCAGCCCCAGCATTTT.

The gene calls are TRBV6-5 and TRBJ2-1; possible D gene TRBD1, 6 bases. V was cut by 4 bases and J by 6 bases, with 19 bases left in between. CDR1 and CDR2 (germline): MNHEY, SVGAGI. This CDR3 spans 16 amino acids. The CDR3: CASSSPATGHGNEQFF. Here the CDR3 DNA reads TGTGCCAGCAGTTCACCGGCGACAGGTCATGGCAATGAGCAGTTCTTC.

The chain is built from TRBV6-4 and TRBJ1-6; 8 bases fit TRBD1. The CDR3 runs to 16 residues. Germline V gene sequence: CDR1 MRHNA, CDR2 SNTAGT. Trimming took 5 bases from V and 0 from J; bases not matched to a gene: 3. The CDR3 DNA follows: TGTGCCAGCAGTCCTACAGGGGGCTCCTATAATTCACCCCTCCACTTT. Residues: CASSPTGGSYNSPLHF.

This chain joins TRBV19 and TRBJ1-1; 7 bases align to TRBD1. This CDR3 region has 15 residues. Germline V gene lookup returns CDR1 LNHDA and CDR2 SQIVND (reference sequence). V shed 5 bases, J shed 4 bases, and the junction held 10 bases outside the gene matches. The CDR3 bases are TGTGCCAGTAGTCCACTAGACAGGGACGGCACTGAAGCTTTCTTT. Translating gives CASSPLDRDGTEAFF.

The chain combines TRBV30 with TRBJ2-5; 8 positions match TRBD2. J lost 4 bases, V lost 0 bases, and 7 bases had no gene match. The germline V gene encodes CDR1 GTSNPN and CDR2 SVGIG (reference sequence). The CDR3 has 15 residues. The CDR3 region has the DNA TGTGCCTGGAGTGTACTCGGGGGGGCAGGAGAGACCCAGTACTTC. It codes for CAWSVLGGAGETQYF.

The rearrangement uses TRBV5-1 and TRBJ1-1; TRBD1 agrees at 7 bases. Germline V gene data show CDR1 as SGHRS and CDR2 as YFSETQ. J lost 4 bases, V lost 4 bases, and 7 bases had no gene match. There are 14 residues in the CDR3. CDR3 sequence: CASSMTGSGTEAFF. The CDR3 DNA sequence: TGCGCCAGCAGCATGACAGGGTCAGGCACTGAAGCTTTCTTT.

The chain has TRBV7-2 and TRBJ1-2, with D possibly TRBD1 on 5 matching bases. This CDR3 region has 14 residues. Trimming left V 5 bases short and J 4 bases short, with 14 bases between. The V gene's germline CDR1 is SGHTA and CDR2 FQGNSA. The CDR3 sequence: CASSPWQGPYGYTF. The CDR3 DNA follows: TGTGCCAGCAGCCCCTGGCAGGGACCCTATGGCTACACCTTC.

This sequence joins TRBV6-5 and TRBJ2-1; the D is unclear. CDR3 size: 15 residues. Germline V lookup: CDR1 MNHEY, CDR2 SVGAGI. V gave up 4 bases and J gave up 0 bases, with 10 bases separating them. Here the CDR3 DNA reads TGTGCCAGCAGTTCCGGTGGGGACTCCTACAATGAGCAGTTCTTC. It encodes CASSSGGDSYNEQFF.

The chain has TRBV9 and TRBJ2-7; D is perhaps TRBD1 (5 bases). V was shortened by 5 bases and J by 2 bases, with 11 bases between the two germline ends. The CDR3 has 13 residues. Germline V gene lookup returns CDR1 SGDLS and CDR2 YYNGEE. The CDR3 loop is CASSAQGAYEQYF. CDR3 bases: TGTGCCAGCAGTGCCCAAGGGGCCTACGAGCAGTACTTC. Combining the CDR3 with reference TRBV9 and TRBJ2-7 gives the whole variable domain DSGVTQTPKHLITATGQRVTLRCSPRSGDLSVYWYQQSLDQGLQFLIQYYNGEERAKGNILERFSAQQFPDLHSELNLSSLELGDSALYFCASSAQGAYEQYFGPGTRLTVT.

This clone occurred once. The gene calls are TRBV19 and TRBJ1-4, with D tentatively TRBD1 (5 bases). The CDR3 consists of 15 residues. Trimming removed 5 bases from V and 0 bases from J, with 10 bases in between. Germline CDR1 reads LNHDA; CDR2 reads SQIVND (reference sequence). In nucleotides, the CDR3 is TGTGCCAGTAGTGGGGGATCGACAACTAATGAAAAACTGTTTTTT. Protein product: CASSGGSTTNEKLFF.

V and J are TRBV29-1 and TRBJ2-3, with 10 positions matching TRBD2. The ends lost 6 bases at V and 5 bases at J; junction bases unmatched: 5. Per the germline V gene, CDR1 is SQVTM and CDR2 is ANQGSEA. The length of the CDR3 is 13 residues. CDR3 DNA: TGCAGCGTAAAGCGGGGGGGCATAGATACGCAGTATTTT. Protein product: CSVKRGGIDTQYF.

J is TRBJ2-7 and V is TRBV27; TRBD2 is a possible D gene (5 bases). V lost 6 bases, J lost 2 bases, and 17 bases lay in between. The V gene's germline CDR1 is MNHEY and CDR2 SMNVEV (reference sequence). This CDR3 has 15 residues. The CDR3 DNA is TGTGCCAGCAGCCCCGGAGGACCAGGTGCCTACGAGCAGTACTTC. It is translated as CASSPGGPGAYEQYF.

The chain links TRBV5-6 to TRBJ1-2, with a weak D call TRBD1 (5 bases). The CDR3 totals 11 residues. V dropped 2 bases and J dropped 11 bases, with 10 bases sitting between them. Germline values: CDR1 SGHDT, CDR2 YYEEEE. The CDR3 reads CASSFRVAYTF. CDR3 nucleotide sequence: TGTGCCAGCAGCTTCAGGGTGGCATACACCTTC.

CDR3 nucleotides: TGTGCCAGCAGGCCTGGACACACCGCCTACGAGCAGTACTTC. Protein product: CASRPGHTAYEQYF. This chain links TRBV28 with TRBJ2-7; D perhaps matches TRBD1 (5 bases). With 6 bases removed from V and 2 bases from J, the gap between germline ends came to 14 bases. The CDR3 totals 14 residues. Per the germline V gene, CDR1 is MDHEN and CDR2 is SYDVKM.

The chain combines TRBV6-6 with TRBJ2-1, with TRBD2 matching 8 bases. The V gene's germline CDR1 is MNHNY and CDR2 SVGAGI (reference sequence). The trim removed 0 bases at V and 8 bases at J, leaving 6 bases unmatched. The CDR3 spans 15 residues. The CDR3 nucleotides are TGTGCCAGCAGTTACTCGTCCGCGGGGGGCTATGAGCAGTTCTTC. It translates to CASSYSSAGGYEQFF.

This clone was seen only once. This rearrangement joins TRBV18 to TRBJ2-5; perhaps TRBD2 as D (5 bases). The length of the CDR3 is 14 residues. The V end was cut by 1 base, the J end by 5 bases, with 11 bases between. The germline gives CDR1 KGHSH, CDR2 LQKENI. The CDR3 DNA reads TGTGCCAGCTCACCACAGGAGGCCCCGGAGACCCAGTACTTC. Translated: CASSPQEAPETQYF. The full variable domain, in which reference TRBV18 and TRBJ2-5 provide the parts outside the CDR3, is NAGVMQNPRHLVRRRGQEARLRCSPMKGHSHVYWYRQLPEEGLKFMVYLQKENIIDESGMPKERFSAEFPKEGPSILRIQQVVRGDSAAYFCASSPQEAPETQYFGPGTRLLVL.